This record looks at one T cell receptor beta chain sequence and its context. The protocol was immunoSEQ multiplex PCR, while the TCRdb copy is restricted to in-frame clones and leaves out a portion. The sample lists some 16,000 clones, over 35% seen once, with approximately 16% in the top ten. These data come from a study of tumor-infiltrating lymphocytes in localized non-small cell lung cancer. V lost 5 bases to trimming and J lost 5 bases; unmatched junction nucleotides: 3. The CDR3 spans 14 residues. From germline, CDR1 is SGHTA and CDR2 FQGTGA. The sequencing sample was made of lung tumor tissue. The J gene is TRBJ2-1, the V gene TRBV7-3, with TRBD2 matching 10 bases. This clonotype was sampled from a human donor with non-small cell lung cancer. CDR3 in amino acids: CASSLAGVNNEQFF. The CDR3 DNA reads TGTGCCAGCAGCCTAGCGGGGGTAAACAATGAGCAGTTCTTC.